Shown below are 28 T cell receptor beta chains from a single sample sequenced in a study of identical twins. MiXCR, applied by TCRdb to the 5' RACE reads, yields one record per CDR3 protein. The sample has roughly 1,500,000 distinct CDR3 sequences, roughly 35% seen once; the top ten hold less than 0.35%. The sample taken for sequencing was cord blood. These receptors all stem from a newborn girl in good health.

V usage is TRBV20-1 and J usage is TRBJ2-7; D is unresolved. V gave up 6 bases and J gave up 1 base, with 7 bases separating them. From germline, CDR1 is DFQATT and CDR2 SNEGSKA (reference sequence). The CDR3 length is 11 residues. Written as DNA, the CDR3 is TGCAGTGCCGATACTTCCTACGAGCAGTACTTC. It specifies CSADTSYEQYF.

The chain combines TRBV24-1 with TRBJ2-7; D remains unclear. Germline values: CDR1 KGHDR, CDR2 SFDVKD. Trimming stripped 2 bases from V and 4 bases from J, with 8 bases between. The length of the CDR3 is 13 residues. The CDR3 DNA reads TGTGCCACCAGTGATTATTGGGGATACGAGCAGTACTTC. It yields the protein CATSDYWGYEQYF.

The V gene is TRBV24-1, the J gene TRBJ2-4; perhaps TRBD1 as D (6 bases). The DNA end lines up better with TRBJ2-7; the J call may be wrong. CDR3 length equals 15 residues. Germline V CDR1 and CDR2: KGHDR, SFDVKD. The CDR3 reads CATSEPGTRVHEQYF. CDR3 sequence (DNA): TGTGCCACCAGTGAGCCCGGGACAAGGGTCCACGAGCAGTACTTC.

The V and J genes are TRBV12-3 or TRBV12-4 and TRBJ2-7, with 9 bases fitting TRBD1. Losses at the gene ends were 6 bases for V and 4 bases for J; bases not matched to a gene: 4. The CDR3 consists of 13 residues. For the CDR3, the DNA is TGTGCCAGCAGCGGACAGGGGTGGTACGAGCAGTACTTC. Its translation: CASSGQGWYEQYF.

In its sample, this clonotype was seen a few times. The chain recombines TRBV7-9 with TRBJ1-6; 7 bases line up with TRBD1. From germline, CDR1 is SEHNR and CDR2 FQNEAQ (reference sequence). The CDR3 is made up of 15 amino acids. Trimming took 8 bases from V and 7 from J; bases not matched to a gene: 11. The CDR3 loop is CASGSGQAENSPLHF. The CDR3 nucleotides are TGTGCCAGCGGTTCCGGACAGGCTGAAAATTCACCCCTCCACTTT.

This chain uses TRBV12-3 or TRBV12-4 with TRBJ2-7; D is perhaps TRBD1 (6 bases). CDR3 length equals 13 residues. V dropped 8 bases and J dropped 5 bases, with 16 bases sitting between them. CDR3 residues: CASGTRGLDEQYF. The DNA for the CDR3 is TGTGCCAGCGGAACCAGGGGTTTAGACGAGCAGTACTTC.

The chain combines TRBV28 with TRBJ2-1; 9 positions match TRBD1. Germline CDR1 is MDHEN and CDR2 is SYDVKM. Trimming cost V 3 bases and J 10 bases; bases outside gene matches: 13. The CDR3 has 16 residues. CDR3 protein: CASSFSWDRVSYEQFF. CDR3 DNA: TGTGCCAGCAGTTTTAGTTGGGACAGGGTCTCCTACGAGCAGTTCTTC.

The chain joins TRBV5-1 to TRBJ2-7, with 8 bases that match TRBD1. The V and J ends lost 3 bases and 2 bases, in that order; junction bases with no gene match: 4. The CDR3 consists of 14 residues. Germline CDR1 SGHRS, CDR2 YFSETQ. CDR3 bases: TGCGCCAGCAGCTCGCGGGGACAGGCCTACGAGCAGTACTTC. This codes for CASSSRGQAYEQYF. Full variable domain (remainder filled in from reference TRBV5-1 and TRBJ2-7): KAGVTQTPRYLIKTRGQQVTLSCSPISGHRSVSWYQQTPGQGLQFLFEYFSETQRNKGNFPGRFSGRQFSNSRSEMNVSTLELGDSALYLCASSSRGQAYEQYFGPGTRLTVT.

The J gene is TRBJ2-4, the V gene TRBV5-1; 14 nucleotides agree with TRBD2. The J segment lost 13 bases and the V segment lost 2 bases, leaving 8 bases of the junction unmatched. This CDR3 region has 15 residues. Looked up from germline, CDR1 is SGHRS and CDR2 is YFSETQ. The CDR3 bases are TGCGCCAGCAGCTTCGGGGGACTAGCGGGAGAGCAGCAGTACTTC. Translated, it gives CASSFGGLAGEQQYF.

V is TRBV6-2 or TRBV6-3 and J is TRBJ2-5, with D tentatively TRBD1 (6 bases). In germline, CDR1 is MNHEY, CDR2 SVGEGT. V lost 3 bases, J lost 11 bases, and 16 bases lay in between. This CDR3 contains 13 residues. This CDR3 is CASSYFGDNEQYF. DNA of the CDR3: TGTGCCAGCAGTTATTTTGGGGACAATGAGCAGTACTTC.

A remark on this clonotype: A read error is possible here, since a much larger clone lies one base away. V usage is TRBV2 and J usage is TRBJ2-7; 9 bases align to TRBD1. The CDR3 covers 16 residues. In germline, CDR1 is SNHLY, CDR2 FYNNEI. Losses at the gene ends were 0 bases for V and 7 bases for J; bases not matched to a gene: 10. CDR3 region: CASSEAGTGRYNEQYF. The CDR3 DNA is TGTGCCAGCAGTGAAGCCGGGACAGGGAGGTACAATGAGCAGTACTTC.

This chain uses TRBV6-5 with TRBJ1-4, with 7 bases matching TRBD1. CDR1 is MNHEY and CDR2 is SVGAGI in the germline V gene. The CDR3 runs 14 residues. The trim removed 8 bases at V and 5 bases at J, leaving 8 bases unmatched. The CDR3 sequence: CASGPRGLNEKLFF. The CDR3 coding sequence is TGTGCCAGCGGGCCAAGGGGGCTCAATGAAAAACTGTTTTTT.

The chain joins TRBV20-1 to TRBJ2-1, with 8 bases aligning to TRBD2. The V gene's germline CDR1 is DFQATT and CDR2 SNEGSKA (reference sequence). The CDR3 has 14 amino acids. V shed 6 bases and J 2 bases; nucleotides not matched to a gene: 6. CDR3 nucleotides: TGCAGTGCCCCACCGGGACTAGCCTACAATGAGCAGTTCTTC. Protein product: CSAPPGLAYNEQFF.

As concerns this clonotype: A much larger clone differs by one base, so this may be a read error. The chain carries TRBV29-1 and TRBJ2-5; 9 positions match TRBD1. This CDR3 comprises 13 residues. V gave up 3 bases and J gave up 11 bases; unmatched junction bases: 10. Germline CDR1 SQVTM, CDR2 ANQGSEA. CDR3 loop: CSVDGTGFDEQYF. The CDR3 region has the DNA TGCAGCGTTGATGGGACAGGGTTCGATGAGCAGTACTTC.

The genes are TRBV5-1 and TRBJ2-3; 8 bases are a match to TRBD2. Germline-derived CDR1 and CDR2 are SGHRS and YFSETQ. Trimming cost V 3 bases and J 6 bases; bases outside gene matches: 6. This CDR3 is 14 amino acids long. Here the CDR3 reads CASSWGLEADTQYF. The CDR3 region has the DNA TGCGCCAGCAGCTGGGGACTAGAAGCTGATACGCAGTATTTT.

This clonotype was counted between two and nine times. This rearrangement joins TRBV24-1 to TRBJ2-5; weak D call: TRBD1 (6 bases). Germline CDR1 reads KGHDR; CDR2 reads SFDVKD. V was shortened by 4 bases and J by 1 base, with 9 bases between the two germline ends. The CDR3 contains 14 residues. The CDR3 region has the DNA TGTGCCACCAGTGAAGGGACACTCCAAGAGACCCAGTACTTC. Its translation is CATSEGTLQETQYF.

The chain recombines TRBV20-1 with TRBJ2-7; maybe TRBD2 (6 bases). There are 14 residues in the CDR3. V was pared by 3 bases and J by 7 bases, with 19 bases between. The germline V gene encodes CDR1 DFQATT and CDR2 SNEGSKA (reference sequence). In nucleotides, the CDR3 is TGCAGTGCTAGCGGGAGACAGCTCTACAATGAGCAGTACTTC. It encodes CSASGRQLYNEQYF.

This clonotype has a count of ten or more. V gene TRBV29-1 combines with J gene TRBJ2-3; no clear D gene. CDR3 length: 16 residues. Germline lookup yields CDR1 SQVTM and CDR2 ANQGSEA. The V end was cut by 1 base, the J end by 1 base, with 15 bases between. The CDR3 sequence: CSVEGRPPGGTDTQYF. In DNA form, the CDR3 reads TGCAGCGTTGAAGGACGCCCCCCAGGAGGCACAGATACGCAGTATTTT.

V is TRBV9 and J is TRBJ2-7; D is possibly TRBD1 (6 bases). Germline lookup yields CDR1 SGDLS and CDR2 YYNGEE. V was pared by 4 bases and J by 2 bases, with 13 bases between. This CDR3 region has 14 residues. The CDR3 protein is CASSPSGHTYEQYF. CDR3 in DNA: TGTGCCAGCAGCCCTTCGGGACACACCTACGAGCAGTACTTC.

Details on this clonotype: With a much larger clone just one base away, this may be a read error. This sequence joins TRBV6-6 and TRBJ2-5; D is uncertain. The CDR3 runs to 12 residues. V was clipped by 4 bases and J by 4 bases, with 7 bases between them. Germline CDR1 is MNHNY and CDR2 is SVGAGI (reference sequence). The CDR3 loop is CASSWVGETQYF. In DNA, the CDR3 is TGTGCCAGCAGTTGGGTGGGAGAGACCCAGTACTTC.

V gene TRBV28 combines with J gene TRBJ2-7, with D perhaps TRBD1 (6 bases). CDR1 is MDHEN, CDR2 SYDVKM, per germline. This CDR3 has 12 residues. V was cut by 7 bases and J by 3 bases, with 10 bases left in between. The CDR3 sequence is CASTIRGYEQYF. The CDR3 DNA is TGTGCCAGCACGATCAGGGGCTACGAGCAGTACTTC.

The rearrangement links TRBV6-1 to TRBJ1-5; D is unresolved. The germline V gene encodes CDR1 MNHNS and CDR2 SASEGT. The CDR3 runs 16 residues. V lost 3 bases to trimming and J lost 0 bases, with 12 bases between them. CDR3 sequence: CASSEFRAYSNQPQHF. The CDR3 DNA reads as TGTGCCAGCAGTGAGTTCCGGGCTTATAGCAATCAGCCCCAGCATTTT.

V usage is TRBV10-3 and J usage is TRBJ1-1; no firm D call. V lost 6 bases, J lost 7 bases, and 12 bases lay in between. The CDR3 totals 12 residues. Germline values: CDR1 ENHRY, CDR2 SYGVKD. This CDR3 reads CAIRGDSYEAFF. CDR3 coding DNA: TGTGCCATCAGGGGAGACTCCTATGAAGCTTTCTTT.

With regard to this clonotype: This may be a read error, as it is one base from a much larger clone. The rearrangement uses TRBV6-6 and TRBJ1-1; TRBD1 matches 7 bases. Looked up from germline, CDR1 is MNHNY and CDR2 is SVGAGI (reference sequence). The CDR3 extends over 13 amino acids. Unmatched junction bases numbered 3, after V lost 7 bases and J lost 1 base. The CDR3 region has the DNA TGTGCCAGCACCGGGACAGAGAACACTGAAGCTTTCTTT. Translated: CASTGTENTEAFF.

The sample holds one count of this clonotype. V is TRBV20-1 and J is TRBJ1-4; a weak D match, TRBD1 (6 bases). This CDR3 comprises 13 residues. The V end lost 4 bases, the J end lost 5 bases, and 11 bases lay between the germline ends. Germline V lookup: CDR1 DFQATT, CDR2 SNEGSKA (reference sequence). The CDR3 DNA follows: TGCAGTGCTACACAGGGAACAAATGAAAAACTGTTTTTT. This encodes CSATQGTNEKLFF.

V is TRBV13 and J is TRBJ2-4; tentative D call: TRBD1 (6 bases). V shed 2 bases and J shed 2 bases, with 13 bases lying between them. The CDR3 is 16 amino acids. Germline V gene sequence: CDR1 PRHDT, CDR2 FYEKMQ (reference sequence). CDR3 in DNA: TGTGCCAGCAGCTTATTTCTACAGGGTTCCAAAAACATTCAGTACTTC. Amino acid sequence: CASSLFLQGSKNIQYF.

The chain uses TRBV11-2 and TRBJ2-1, with TRBD2 matching 7 bases. V lost 5 bases to trimming and J lost 10 bases; unmatched junction nucleotides: 17. The CDR3 length is 16 residues. Looked up from germline, CDR1 is SGHAT and CDR2 is FQNNGV. In DNA, the CDR3 is TGTGCCAGCAGCCAAGTGTGGCTAGCGGTGACCGGGGAGCAGTTCTTC. The encoded protein is CASSQVWLAVTGEQFF.

The V gene is TRBV27, the J gene TRBJ2-1; 9 nucleotides align to TRBD1. Germline CDR1 MNHEY, CDR2 SMNVEV (reference sequence). This CDR3 comprises 15 residues. The V gene end was trimmed by 6 bases and the J gene end by 3 bases; junction bases not matched to a gene: 6. The DNA of the CDR3 is TGTGCCAGCAGACCCGACAGGGGGATCTACAATGAGCAGTTCTTC. Its translation is CASRPDRGIYNEQFF.